The following is a T cell receptor beta chain sequence with its context. Authors' data handling: The assay estimated nucleated cells by amplifying reference gene primers. Profiling relied on immunoSEQ multiplex PCR, and the TCRdb table lists in-frame clones only, not all of them. D and trimming were read from the DNA, whereas the V and J calls and clone size are those reported in that table. The repertoire holds approximately 260,000 clones, with about 88% as singletons. The source of the sample is a study of blood T cell repertoires in COVID-19. Background on the study: Sites across the United States, Italy and Spain contributed samples from acute and convalescent COVID-19. Nucleic acid was either cDNA or gDNA, and it came from T cells, B-cell-depleted T cells, or PBMCs.

Germline CDR1 is KGHSH and CDR2 is LQKENI. The V and J ends lost 3 bases and 7 bases, in that order; junction bases with no gene match: 11. The CDR3 is 16 residues long. The sequence was obtained from a man aged 18 to 29 with active or convalescent COVID-19. V usage is TRBV18 and J usage is TRBJ2-1; 8 positions agree with TRBD1. The sample was peripheral blood. CDR3 coding DNA: TGTGCCAGCTCACCGAATCCAGGGGGCGCAAGTAATGAGCAGTTCTTC. As protein: CASSPNPGGASNEQFF.